These 21 T cell receptor beta chains share one sample of origin, sequenced in a study of shared clonotypes between healthy human individuals. The table came from immunoSEQ multiplex PCR; TCRdb's copy has only in-frame clones and leaves some out. The table has 950,000 to 1,300,000 clones, about 70% seen once. The specimen was memory CD4+ T cells sorted from blood. Subset noted: CD45RA-negative fraction. These receptors were taken from a young man in good health.

The chain is built from TRBV15 and TRBJ2-5; D is perhaps TRBD1 (6 bases). Trimming stripped 0 bases from V and 7 bases from J, with 12 bases between. CDR1 LNHNV and CDR2 YYDKDF come from the germline V gene (reference sequence). The CDR3 extends over 14 amino acids. CDR3 region: CATSRDRTVGTQYF. For the CDR3, the DNA is TGTGCCACCAGCAGAGATAGGACAGTGGGGACCCAGTACTTC. Combining the CDR3 with reference TRBV15 and TRBJ2-5 gives the whole variable domain DAMVIQNPRYQVTQFGKPVTLSCSQTLNHNVMYWYQQKSSQAPKLLFHYYDKDFNNEADTPDNFQSRRPNTSFCFLDIRSPGLGDTAMYLCATSRDRTVGTQYFGPGTRLLVL.

In this sample, this clone turned up once. Since a much larger clone is just one base distant, this may be a read error. The sample contains more than one DNA sequence encoding this CDR3. V usage is TRBV5-1 and J usage is TRBJ1-4; 7 bases agree with TRBD1. The V gene end was trimmed by 4 bases and the J gene end by 3 bases; junction bases not matched to a gene: 3. CDR1 is SGHRS, CDR2 YFSETQ, per germline. The CDR3 sequence is 14 residues long. Written as DNA, the CDR3 is TGCGCCAGCAGCCCAGGGGGAGCTAATGAAAAACTGTTTTTT. Translated, it gives CASSPGGANEKLFF.

This clone has just one count. CDR3 sequence reads: CASSLVVQGHEKLFF. In DNA, the CDR3 is TGTGCCAGCAGCTTAGTGGTTCAGGGACATGAAAAACTGTTTTTT. This sequence joins TRBV7-6 and TRBJ1-4, with D possibly TRBD1 on 5 matching bases. This CDR3 comprises 15 residues. Germline assignment: CDR1 SGHVS and CDR2 FNYEAQ. V lost 1 base and J lost 6, with 12 bases in between.

The chain couples TRBV2 to TRBJ1-1, with D hard to call. Germline values: CDR1 SNHLY, CDR2 FYNNEI. V was clipped by 7 bases and J by 11 bases, with 23 bases between them. The CDR3 sequence is 14 residues long. CDR3 nucleotides: TGTGCCAGCACCCCCGGGAGAGTAAACACGATGGCTTTCTTT. Residues: CASTPGRVNTMAFF.

With respect to this clone: In the same sample, other DNA sequences code for this CDR3. This chain links TRBV7-3 with TRBJ2-2; possibly TRBD1 for D (5 bases). CDR3 size: 14 residues. Germline lookup yields CDR1 SGHTA and CDR2 FQGTGA. V dropped 5 bases and J dropped 8 bases, with 15 bases sitting between them. CDR3 DNA sequence: TGTGCCAGCAGCCCCCGTGGGGCATCGGGGGAGCTGTTTTTT. Translation: CASSPRGASGELFF. Full variable domain (outside the CDR3, taken from reference TRBV7-3 and TRBJ2-2): GAGVSQTPSNKVTEKGKYVELRCDPISGHTALYWYRQSLGQGPEFLIYFQGTGAADDSGLPNDRFFAVRPEGSVSTLKIQRTERGDSAVYLCASSPRGASGELFFGEGSRLTVL.

J is TRBJ2-1 and V is TRBV6-5; possibly TRBD1 or TRBD2 for D (5 bases each). Germline CDR1 is MNHEY and CDR2 is SVGAGI. The CDR3 has 14 residues. Trimming took off 3 bases at V and 7 bases at J, with 13 bases between the two ends. CDR3 protein: CASSYYGGDNEQFF. CDR3 bases: TGTGCCAGCAGTTATTATGGGGGAGATAATGAGCAGTTCTTC.

The rearrangement joins TRBV4-3 to TRBJ2-1; D perhaps matches TRBD2 (5 bases). Trimming left V 0 bases short and J 8 bases short, with 14 bases between. The germline V gene has CDR1 LGHNA and CDR2 YSLEER. The CDR3 sequence is 15 residues long. The CDR3 region is CASSQEVTREHEQFF. The CDR3, as DNA: TGCGCCAGCAGCCAAGAGGTGACAAGGGAGCATGAGCAGTTCTTC.

For the CDR3, the DNA is TGTGCCAGCAGCCTGATACCGCCCGCTGAAGCTTTCTTT. Its translation: CASSLIPPAEAFF. The chain has TRBV5-8 and TRBJ1-1; unclear D gene. CDR1 is SGHTS, CDR2 YDEGEE, per germline. The CDR3 totals 13 residues. V was pared by 4 bases and J by 6 bases, with 13 bases between.

This chain connects TRBV11-2 to TRBJ1-1; a possible D gene is TRBD1 (6 bases). Per the germline V gene, CDR1 is SGHAT and CDR2 is FQNNGV. This CDR3 is 14 amino acids long. V was clipped by 6 bases and J by 0 bases, with 11 bases between them. Here the CDR3 DNA reads TGTGCCAGCAGACCTGGACAGATGAACACTGAAGCTTTCTTT. Its translation: CASRPGQMNTEAFF. Filled out from reference TRBV11-2 and TRBJ1-1, the complete variable domain reads EAGVAQSPRYKIIEKRQSVAFWCNPISGHATLYWYQQILGQGPKLLIQFQNNGVVDDSQLPKDRFSAERLKGVDSTLKIQPAKLEDSAVYLCASRPGQMNTEAFFGQGTRLTVV.

This sequence joins TRBV30 and TRBJ1-5; D may be TRBD1 (5 bases). The CDR3 has 15 amino acids. The V gene lost 0 bases and the J gene lost 4 bases, with 13 bases spanning the gap. Per germline, CDR1 GTSNPN and CDR2 SVGIG (reference sequence). CDR3 residues: CAWSVRGQQNQPQHF. The CDR3 region has the DNA TGTGCCTGGAGTGTACGGGGCCAGCAAAATCAGCCCCAGCATTTT.

The V gene is TRBV2, the J gene TRBJ1-5; 11 nucleotides agree with TRBD1. The V and J ends lost 6 bases and 6 bases, in that order; junction bases with no gene match: 4. The CDR3 extends over 14 amino acids. Germline loops: CDR1 SNHLY, CDR2 FYNNEI. The CDR3 sequence is CASRRDRGSQPQHF. Here the CDR3 DNA reads TGTGCCAGCAGAAGGGACAGGGGGTCTCAGCCCCAGCATTTT.

The chain links TRBV19 to TRBJ2-2, with 9 positions matching TRBD1. There are 17 residues in the CDR3. The V gene's germline CDR1 is LNHDA and CDR2 SQIVND (reference sequence). After removal of 4 bases from V and 5 bases from J, the junction contained 11 bases not matched to a gene. In DNA, the CDR3 is TGTGCCAGTAGTAGCCTCCCCGGGACAGGGAGGACCGGGGAGCTGTTTTTT. This translates into CASSSLPGTGRTGELFF.

This clone was seen only once. The sample has other DNA sequences that encode this CDR3 too. The chain carries TRBV30 and TRBJ1-1; unclear D gene. Germline CDR1 and CDR2: GTSNPN and SVGIG (reference sequence). The CDR3 has 11 residues. Trimming took 0 bases from V and 8 from J, leaving 7 bases between them. CDR3 in amino acids: CAWSVRGEAFF. In nucleotides, the CDR3 is TGTGCCTGGAGTGTACGCGGAGAAGCTTTCTTT.

The V and J genes are TRBV9 and TRBJ1-6, with D hard to call. Germline-derived CDR1 and CDR2 are SGDLS and YYNGEE. This CDR3 is built from 16 residues. V was trimmed by 3 bases and J by 9 bases, leaving 19 bases between them. Here the CDR3 reads CASSEGRPGGSSPLHF. The DNA of the CDR3 is TGTGCCAGCAGCGAGGGCAGACCCGGAGGTAGTTCACCCCTCCACTTT.

The chain has TRBV5-4 and TRBJ1-1; 7 nucleotides line up with TRBD1. CDR1 is SGHNT, CDR2 YYREEE, per germline (reference sequence). The CDR3 totals 14 residues. After removal of 1 base from V and 4 bases from J, the junction contained 4 bases not matched to a gene. Here the CDR3 reads CASSLTGVPTEAFF. The CDR3 nucleotides read TGTGCCAGCAGCTTGACAGGGGTCCCCACTGAAGCTTTCTTT.

The chain couples TRBV30 to TRBJ2-1; the match to TRBD2 covers 8 bases. The germline gives CDR1 GTSNPN, CDR2 SVGIG (reference sequence). The CDR3 covers 19 residues. Trimming cost V 3 bases and J 7 bases; bases outside gene matches: 23. In nucleotides, the CDR3 is TGTGCCTGGAGGGACGGGGACAATTCGGGACTAGGAGTTTTGAATGAGCAGTTCTTC. As protein: CAWRDGDNSGLGVLNEQFF. The variable domain in full, completed from reference TRBV30 and TRBJ2-1, reads SQTIHQWPATLVQPVGSPLSLECTVEGTSNPNLYWYRQAAGRGLQLLFYSVGIGQISSEVPQNLSASRPQDRQFILSSKKLLLSDSGFYLCAWRDGDNSGLGVLNEQFFGPGTRLTVL.

The rearrangement links TRBV7-2 to TRBJ2-5, with D perhaps assigned TRBD1 or TRBD2 (7 bases each). The CDR3 runs 11 residues. The germline V and J ends were trimmed by 5 bases and 10 bases, with 11 bases remaining between them. CDR1 and CDR2 from the germline V gene are SGHTA and FQGNSA. In DNA, the CDR3 is TGTGCCAGCAGCCAGGGGGGGATCCAGTACTTC. The encoded protein is CASSQGGIQYF.

This clone was observed a handful of times. The chain has TRBV19 and TRBJ1-5, with D possibly TRBD1 on 6 matching bases. V was trimmed by 6 bases and J by 7 bases, leaving 16 bases between them. Germline lookup yields CDR1 LNHDA and CDR2 SQIVND (reference sequence). This CDR3 is built from 14 residues. The CDR3 is CASSTGQPPQPQHF. CDR3 DNA: TGTGCCAGTAGCACAGGGCAGCCCCCACAGCCCCAGCATTTT.

A word on this clone: The junction differs from germline at one of its ends, possibly a read error. This chain connects TRBV7-7 to TRBJ2-2; weak D call: TRBD2 (5 bases). The length of the CDR3 is 14 residues. Germline-derived CDR1 and CDR2 are SSHAT and FNYEAQ (reference sequence). This chain's CDR3 is CASRPTTLTGELFF. In nucleotides, the CDR3 is TGTGCTAGCAGACCGACTACCCTCACCGGGGAGCTGTTTTTT.

With regard to this clone: The same CDR3 arises from other DNA sequences in this sample as well. This chain's CDR3 is CASRRESDTQYF. CDR3 coding DNA: TGCGCCAGCAGGCGGGAGTCAGATACGCAGTATTTT. This chain joins TRBV5-1 and TRBJ2-3, with 7 bases identical to TRBD2. Looked up from germline, CDR1 is SGHRS and CDR2 is YFSETQ. V was pared by 5 bases and J by 4 bases, with 1 base of the junction left unmatched. There are 12 residues in the CDR3.

V and J are TRBV5-1 and TRBJ2-5; a possible D gene is TRBD1 (6 bases). This CDR3 spans 15 amino acids. V gave up 0 bases and J gave up 5 bases, with 14 bases separating them. The germline V gene encodes CDR1 SGHRS and CDR2 YFSETQ. CDR3 in DNA: TGCGCCAGCAGCTTGGAGGGCAGGGGCCGGGAGACCCAGTACTTC. Amino acids: CASSLEGRGRETQYF.